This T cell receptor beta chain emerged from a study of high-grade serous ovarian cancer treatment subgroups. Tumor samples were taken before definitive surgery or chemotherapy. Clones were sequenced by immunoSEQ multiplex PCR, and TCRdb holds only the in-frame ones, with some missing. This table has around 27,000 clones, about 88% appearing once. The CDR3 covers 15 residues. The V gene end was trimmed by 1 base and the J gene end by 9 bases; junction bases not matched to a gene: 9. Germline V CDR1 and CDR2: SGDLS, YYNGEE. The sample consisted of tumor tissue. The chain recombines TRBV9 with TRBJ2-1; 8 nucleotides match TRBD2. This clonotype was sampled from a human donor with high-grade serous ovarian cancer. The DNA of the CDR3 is TGTGCCAGCAGCGTATCAAGCGGGAGAGGGGGTGAGCAGTTCTTC. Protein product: CASSVSSGRGGEQFF.